This section outlines one TCR beta chain sequence together with its context. This sample was taken from a study of blood T cell repertoires in COVID-19. TCRdb's table, derived via immunoSEQ multiplex PCR, lists solely in-frame clones and lacks some. The table lists a few hundred thousand clones, 70% to 90% of them singletons, with roughly 4.9% in the top ten. Trimming at V came to 4 bases and at J to 2 bases, leaving 6 bases not matched to a gene. Germline V gene sequence: CDR1 SGHDN, CDR2 FVKESK. The CDR3 is 15 amino acids. Participants spanned ages roughly 18 to 95 years and resided in some 22 US areas. It was within 2 weeks before study entry that exposed participants met a COVID-19 case.

This TCR came from a woman aged 30 to 39 who had been exposed to COVID-19. The gene calls are TRBV14 and TRBJ2-3, with TRBD1 matching 7 bases. The sequenced sample consisted of PBMCs or T cells enriched from blood (not recorded which). The CDR3: CASSPNRGHTDTQYF. In DNA, the CDR3 is TGTGCCAGCAGCCCAAACAGGGGCCACACAGATACGCAGTATTTT. Together with reference TRBV14 and TRBJ2-3, the CDR3 gives the full variable domain: EAGVTQFPSHSVIEKGQTVTLRCDPISGHDNLYWYRRVMGKEIKFLLHFVKESKQDESGMPNNRFLAERTGGTYSTLKVQPAELEDSGVYFCASSPNRGHTDTQYFGPGTRLTVL.